These T cell receptor beta chains were read from a single sample in a study of blood T cell repertoires in COVID-19. The repertoire was sequenced with immunoSEQ multiplex PCR; TCRdb's copy has only in-frame clones and lacks some. This sample has about 380,000 clones; approximately 90% occur once, and the top ten carry around 1.2%. The sample taken for sequencing was PBMCs or T cells enriched from blood (not recorded which). These receptors were taken from a woman aged 18-35 years who had recovered from COVID-19. The CDR3 runs from the conserved cysteine through the conserved F or W. A D gene is named only where the DNA matches it firmly. Expanded clones are given a class, and other clones once, few, many or no size at all.

v_gene	d_gene	abundance	j_gene	CDR3aa	CDR3nt
TRBV5-5	-	-	TRBJ1-2	CASSFRAPNYGYTF	TGTGCCAGCAGCTTCAGGGCTCCTAACTATGGCTACACCTTC
TRBV28	TRBD1	-	TRBJ1-1	CASSLGQGARATEAFF	TGTGCCAGCAGTTTGGGACAGGGGGCTAGGGCAACTGAAGCTTTCTTT
TRBV14	-	-	TRBJ1-1	CASSQGGPGAFF	TGTGCCAGCAGCCAAGGGGGCCCCGGGGCTTTCTTT
TRBV27	-	-	TRBJ1-6	CASGHRASSYNSPLHF	TGTGCCAGCGGTCACAGGGCGAGCTCCTATAATTCACCCCTCCACTTT
TRBV29-1	-	-	TRBJ1-2	CSVDEGATGYGYTF	TGCAGCGTTGACGAAGGGGCGACTGGCTATGGCTACACCTTC
TRBV14	TRBD1	-	TRBJ1-2	CASSQTGQDLNYGYTF	TGTGCCAGCAGCCAAACGGGACAGGACCTTAACTATGGCTACACCTTC
TRBV5-4	TRBD1	few	TRBJ1-1	CASSTWTGVGGTEAFF	TGTGCCAGCAGCACCTGGACAGGGGTAGGGGGCACTGAAGCTTTCTTT
TRBV29-1	-	once	TRBJ2-7	CSARGDTSYEQYF	TGCAGCGCACGAGGGGACACCTCCTACGAGCAGTACTTC
TRBV2	-	-	TRBJ1-2	CASSAPTGPDYGYTF	TGTGCCAGCAGTGCCCCGACAGGACCCGACTATGGCTACACCTTC
TRBV28	TRBD1	-	TRBJ1-2	CASSGTGGSYGYTF	TGTGCCAGCAGTGGGACAGGGGGCTCCTATGGCTACACCTTC
TRBV29-1	TRBD1	-	TRBJ1-2	CSVLTGDYGYTF	TGCAGCGTACTGACAGGGGACTACGGCTACACCTTC
TRBV30	TRBD1	-	TRBJ1-2	CAWSVRFLVTGINYGYTF	TGTGCCTGGAGTGTACGCTTCCTTGTGACAGGGATAAACTATGGCTACACCTTC
TRBV2	-	-	TRBJ1-2	CASSVRVEAAYGYTF	TGTGCCAGCAGTGTGAGGGTTGAGGCGGCGTATGGCTACACCTTC
TRBV5-1	TRBD2	-	TRBJ2-1	CASSFISGAHNEQFF	TGCGCCAGCAGCTTCATTAGCGGGGCGCACAATGAGCAGTTCTTC